This record looks at one TCR beta chain sequence and its context. The CDR3 runs to 12 residues. The germline CDR1 and CDR2 sequences are SQVTM and ANQGSEA. V lost 3 bases, J lost 7 bases, and 12 bases lay in between. Original methodology: Reference gene primer amplification yielded estimated nucleated cell counts. TCRdb's table, derived via immunoSEQ multiplex PCR, lists solely in-frame clones and lacks some. The D gene and trimming were derived from the DNA, and the V and J assignments and clone size from that table. The data hold tens of thousands of clones, with around 86% observed a single time. The sample belongs to a study of blood T cell repertoires in COVID-19. Overall study: COVID-19 samples collected from the United States, Italy and Spain covered acute and convalescent phases. The analysed material was cDNA or gDNA that came from T cells, B-cell-depleted T cells, or PBMCs.

V usage is TRBV29-1 and J usage is TRBJ1-2; a weak D match, TRBD1 (6 bases). The receptor was isolated from a man aged 30 to 39 with acute or convalescent COVID-19. Sequencing used peripheral blood. CDR3 in amino acids: CSVDRGAGGYTF. The CDR3 nucleotides read TGCAGCGTTGACCGGGGGGCGGGTGGCTACACCTTC.